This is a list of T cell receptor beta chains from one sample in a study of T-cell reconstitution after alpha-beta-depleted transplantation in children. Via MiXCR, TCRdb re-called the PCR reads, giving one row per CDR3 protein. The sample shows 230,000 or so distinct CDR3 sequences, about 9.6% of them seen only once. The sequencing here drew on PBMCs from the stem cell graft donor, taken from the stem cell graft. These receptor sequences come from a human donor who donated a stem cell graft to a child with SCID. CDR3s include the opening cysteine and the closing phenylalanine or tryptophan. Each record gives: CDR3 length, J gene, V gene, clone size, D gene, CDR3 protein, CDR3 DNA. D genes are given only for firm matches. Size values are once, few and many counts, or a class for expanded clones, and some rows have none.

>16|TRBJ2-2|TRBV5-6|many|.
CASSLAPRTRTGELFF
TGTGCCAGCAGCTTGGCCCCTCGGACACGCACCGGGGAGCTGTTTTTT
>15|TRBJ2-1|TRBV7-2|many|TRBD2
CASSPASGRNSEQFF
TGTGCCAGCAGCCCCGCTAGCGGGAGAAATAGTGAGCAGTTCTTC
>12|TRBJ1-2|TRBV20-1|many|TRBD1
CSALDRVDGYTF
TGCAGTGCTTTGGACAGGGTGGATGGCTACACCTTC
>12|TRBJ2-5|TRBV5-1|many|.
CASSFPQETQYF
TGCGCCAGCAGCTTCCCTCAAGAGACCCAGTACTTC
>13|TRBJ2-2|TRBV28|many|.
CASPDRNTGELFF
TGTGCCAGTCCGGACAGAAACACCGGGGAGCTGTTTTTT
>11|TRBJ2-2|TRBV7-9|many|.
CASSLYGELFF
TGTGCCAGCAGCTTATACGGGGAGCTGTTTTTT
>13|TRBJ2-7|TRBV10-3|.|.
CAMSESRGDEQYF
TGTGCCATGAGTGAGTCCCGAGGGGACGAGCAGTACTTC
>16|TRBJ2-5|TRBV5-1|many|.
CASSFSALGGTETQYF
TGCGCCAGCAGCTTCTCGGCCCTGGGGGGCACAGAGACCCAGTACTTC
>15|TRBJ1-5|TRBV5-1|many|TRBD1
CASSLGQGGGQPQHF
TGCGCCAGCAGCTTGGGACAGGGCGGGGGTCAGCCCCAGCATTTT
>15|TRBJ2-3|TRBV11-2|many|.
CASSLAQGPGDTQYF
TGTGCCAGCAGCTTAGCCCAGGGCCCTGGCGATACGCAGTATTTT
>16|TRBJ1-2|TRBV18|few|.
CASSPQGLMNLDGYTF
TGTGCCAGCTCCCCTCAGGGCCTCATGAACCTTGATGGCTACACCTTC
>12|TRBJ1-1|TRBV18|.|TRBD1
CASQLQGAEAFF
TGTGCCAGCCAATTACAGGGGGCTGAAGCTTTCTTT
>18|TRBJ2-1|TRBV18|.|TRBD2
CASSPSLAGNPNYNEQFF
TGTGCCAGCTCACCGAGTCTAGCGGGGAACCCAAACTACAATGAGCAGTTCTTC
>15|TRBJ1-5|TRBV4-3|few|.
CASSQDGHYNQPQHF
TGCGCCAGCAGCCAAGACGGGCACTACAATCAGCCCCAGCATTTT
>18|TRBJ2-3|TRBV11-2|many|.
CASSRTGYAGGGTDTQYF
TGTGCCAGCAGCCGAACAGGGTACGCCGGGGGAGGCACAGATACGCAGTATTTT
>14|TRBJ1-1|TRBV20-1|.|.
CSATGGTYPTEAFF
TGCAGTGCTACCGGGGGCACCTACCCCACTGAAGCTTTCTTT
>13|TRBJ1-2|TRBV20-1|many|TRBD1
CRSSTGTAYGYTF
TGCAGATCGAGCACCGGGACAGCGTATGGCTACACCTTC
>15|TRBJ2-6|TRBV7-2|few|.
CASSSGGTGANVLTF
TGTGCCAGCAGCTCGGGGGGCACTGGGGCCAACGTCCTGACTTTC
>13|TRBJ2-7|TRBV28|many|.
CASSFMRVNKQYF
TGTGCCAGCAGTTTTATGAGGGTTAATAAGCAGTACTTC
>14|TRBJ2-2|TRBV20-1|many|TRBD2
CSARGRLAGGELFF
TGCAGTGCTAGAGGTCGACTAGCCGGCGGGGAGCTGTTTTTT
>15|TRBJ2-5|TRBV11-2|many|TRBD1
CASSTRGLPQETQYF
TGTGCCAGCAGTACCAGGGGGTTGCCCCAAGAGACCCAGTACTTC
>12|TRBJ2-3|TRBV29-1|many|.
CSAAPSTDTQYF
TGCAGCGCAGCCCCTAGCACAGATACGCAGTATTTT
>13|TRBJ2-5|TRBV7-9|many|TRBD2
CASNLAGAETQYF
TGTGCCAGCAACCTAGCGGGGGCAGAGACCCAGTACTTC
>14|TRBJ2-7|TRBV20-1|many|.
CSARPPNPVNEQYF
TGCAGTGCTCGCCCCCCGAATCCGGTTAACGAGCAGTACTTC
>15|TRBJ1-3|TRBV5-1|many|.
CASSLDPVPVNTIYF
TGCGCCAGCAGCTTGGATCCGGTCCCCGTAAACACCATATATTTT
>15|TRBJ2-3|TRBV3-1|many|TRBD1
CASSQRQGSTDTQYF
TGTGCCAGCAGCCAAAGACAGGGAAGCACAGATACGCAGTATTTT
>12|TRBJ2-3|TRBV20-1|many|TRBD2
CSASRGADTQYF
TGCAGTGCTAGTCGGGGGGCAGATACGCAGTATTTT
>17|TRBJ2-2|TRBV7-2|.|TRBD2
CASSLAMVAGDTGELFF
TGTGCCAGCAGCTTAGCGATGGTAGCGGGGGACACCGGGGAGCTGTTTTTT
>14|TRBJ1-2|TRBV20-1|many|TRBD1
CSARSTGIYSGYTF
TGCAGTGCTAGGTCGACAGGGATCTACTCTGGCTACACCTTC
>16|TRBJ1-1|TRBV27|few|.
CASSPTLGVWGTEAFF
TGTGCCAGCAGCCCGACCTTGGGGGTCTGGGGTACTGAAGCTTTCTTT
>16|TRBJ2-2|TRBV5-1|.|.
CASSSQEGAMTGELFF
TGCGCCAGCAGCTCCCAGGAGGGGGCGATGACCGGGGAGCTGTTTTTT
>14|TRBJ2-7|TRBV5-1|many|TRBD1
CASSFGDSPYEQYF
TGCGCCAGCAGCTTTGGGGACAGCCCCTACGAGCAGTACTTC
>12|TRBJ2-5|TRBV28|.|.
CASNPGGETQYF
TGTGCCAGTAACCCAGGAGGGGAGACCCAGTACTTC
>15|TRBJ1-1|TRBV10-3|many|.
CAISEFGRPNTEAFF
TGTGCCATCAGTGAGTTTGGCAGGCCGAACACTGAAGCTTTCTTT
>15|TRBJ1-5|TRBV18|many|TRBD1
CASSPSQGAGQPQHF
TGTGCCAGCTCACCAAGTCAGGGGGCCGGTCAGCCCCAGCATTTT
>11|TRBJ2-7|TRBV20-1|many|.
CSARAGSLDYF
TGCAGTGCTAGAGCGGGTAGTTTAGACTACTTC
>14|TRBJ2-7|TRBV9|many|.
CASSPSLGGYEQYF
TGTGCCAGCAGCCCTTCCCTTGGGGGTTACGAGCAGTACTTC
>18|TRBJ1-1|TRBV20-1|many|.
CSARDTRGRGLRDTEAFF
TGCAGTGCTAGAGATACGCGGGGGCGAGGATTGCGGGACACTGAAGCTTTCTTT
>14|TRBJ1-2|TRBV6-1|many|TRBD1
CASSQLTGLYGYTF
TGTGCCAGCAGTCAGTTGACAGGGCTCTATGGCTACACCTTC
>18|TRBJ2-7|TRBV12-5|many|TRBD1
CASGLVSPRQGSSPEQYF
TGTGCTAGTGGTTTGGTTTCCCCCCGACAGGGTTCGTCCCCCGAGCAGTACTTC
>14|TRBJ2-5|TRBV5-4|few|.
CASSDRTVQETQYF
TGTGCCAGCAGCGACCGGACAGTCCAAGAGACCCAGTACTTC
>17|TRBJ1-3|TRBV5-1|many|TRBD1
CASSLGQGLISGNTIYF
TGCGCCAGCAGCTTGGGACAGGGTCTCATCTCTGGAAACACCATATATTTT
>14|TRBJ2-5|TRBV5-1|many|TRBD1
CASSVMDRGAPQYF
TGCGCCAGCAGCGTTATGGACAGGGGAGCCCCTCAGTACTTC
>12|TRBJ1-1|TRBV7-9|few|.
CAEDSQDTEAFF
TGTGCAGAAGACAGTCAGGACACTGAAGCTTTCTTT
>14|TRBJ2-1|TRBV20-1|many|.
CSAKTPGVRYEQFF
TGCAGTGCTAAGACCCCAGGGGTGAGGTATGAGCAGTTCTTC
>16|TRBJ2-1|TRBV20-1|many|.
CSARDLQGSSYNEQFF
TGCAGTGCTAGAGATCTACAGGGAAGCTCCTACAATGAGCAGTTCTTC
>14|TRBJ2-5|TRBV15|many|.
CATSRDVEAMTQYF
TGTGCCACCAGCAGAGATGTTGAGGCGATGACCCAGTACTTC
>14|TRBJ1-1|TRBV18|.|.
CASSPGPMDTEAFF
TGTGCCAGCTCACCGGGCCCCATGGACACTGAAGCTTTCTTT
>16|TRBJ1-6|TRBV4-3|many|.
CASSQEGAGGGSPLHF
TGCGCCAGCAGCCAAGAGGGGGCAGGAGGGGGTTCACCCCTCCACTTT
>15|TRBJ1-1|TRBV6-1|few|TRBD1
CASSARQGVNTEAFF
TGTGCCAGCAGTGCAAGACAGGGAGTGAACACTGAAGCTTTCTTT
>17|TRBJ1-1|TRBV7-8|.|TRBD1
CASSLLQGVPGGTEAFF
TGTGCCAGCAGCTTGCTCCAGGGGGTCCCCGGGGGCACTGAAGCTTTCTTT
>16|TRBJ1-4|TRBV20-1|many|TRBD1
CSAKKGAEGTNEKLFF
TGCAGTGCTAAAAAGGGGGCAGAGGGGACTAATGAAAAACTGTTTTTT
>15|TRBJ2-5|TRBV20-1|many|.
CSAGRYITGQETQYF
TGCAGCGCTGGCCGTTACATAACAGGTCAAGAGACCCAGTACTTC
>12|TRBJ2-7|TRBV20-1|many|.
CSASSSSYEQYF
TGCAGTGCTAGTTCGAGTTCCTACGAGCAGTACTTC
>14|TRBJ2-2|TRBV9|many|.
CASSVAYDTGELFF
TGTGCCAGCAGCGTAGCGTATGACACCGGGGAGCTGTTTTTT
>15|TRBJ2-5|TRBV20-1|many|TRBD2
CSARTSGDERETQYF
TGCAGTGCAAGGACTAGCGGGGATGAGCGGGAGACCCAGTACTTC
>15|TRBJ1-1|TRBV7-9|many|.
CASSLGIYTHTEAFF
TGTGCCAGCAGCTTAGGAATTTACACCCACACTGAAGCTTTCTTT
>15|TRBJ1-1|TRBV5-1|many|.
CASSNIGDWNTEAFF
TGCGCCAGCAGCAATATTGGAGATTGGAACACTGAAGCTTTCTTT
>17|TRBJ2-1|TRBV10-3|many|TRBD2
CAISEFARSGGAGEQFF
TGTGCCATCAGTGAGTTTGCTCGGAGCGGGGGGGCCGGTGAGCAGTTCTTC
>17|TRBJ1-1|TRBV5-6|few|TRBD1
CASSLKPRDRGALEAFF
TGTGCCAGCAGCTTGAAGCCCAGGGACAGGGGGGCACTAGAAGCTTTCTTT